The clone carrying this T cell receptor beta chain was seen only a few times. What it recognizes is unknown. Measured with immunoSEQ multiplex PCR; TCRdb has only the in-frame clones, and not every one. The sample includes about 350,000 clones, 65% to 90% of them seen just once. The data stem from a study of Ad26.COV2.S vaccination and SARS-CoV-2 variants. Study context: Donor joined the COV1001 Ad26.COV2.S trial arm. By the intramuscular route, Ad26.COV2.S was given once, or twice 56 days apart.

Treatment indicated: roughly 19 received Ad26.COV2.S at low or high dose, single or two shots; about 5 received placebo; per-sample allocation not given. Each sample was drawn 63 days after the first injection (of vaccine or placebo). Expressing Wuhan-strain SARS-CoV-2 spike, an Ad26 vector served as the vaccine. V lost 4 bases, J lost 3 bases, and 3 bases stayed unmatched. The CDR3 extends over 13 amino acids. The germline V gene encodes CDR1 LGHDT and CDR2 YNNKEL (reference sequence). Regarding the study as a whole: Vaccine and placebo groups showed comparable non-spike TCR breadth.

This clonotype originated in a person aged 18 to 59 who received the Ad26.COV2.S COVID-19 vaccine or a placebo. The sample consisted of peripheral blood, taken in a trial of Ad26.COV2.S vaccine versus placebo. This chain uses TRBV3-1 (or the pseudogene TRBV3-2) with TRBJ2-7, with 7 positions matching TRBD2. The CDR3 is CASSPIAGYEQYF. CDR3 nucleotides: TGTGCCAGCAGCCCGATAGCGGGCTACGAGCAGTACTTC.